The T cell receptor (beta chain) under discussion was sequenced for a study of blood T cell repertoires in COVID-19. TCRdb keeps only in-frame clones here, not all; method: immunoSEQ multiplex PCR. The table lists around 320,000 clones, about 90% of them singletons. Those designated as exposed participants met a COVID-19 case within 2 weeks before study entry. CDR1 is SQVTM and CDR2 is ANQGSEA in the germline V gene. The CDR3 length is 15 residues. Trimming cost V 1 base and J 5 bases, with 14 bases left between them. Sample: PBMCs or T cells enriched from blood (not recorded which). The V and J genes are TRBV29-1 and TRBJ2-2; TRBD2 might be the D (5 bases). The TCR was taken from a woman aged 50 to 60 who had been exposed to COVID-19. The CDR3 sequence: CSVEGGKGRTGELFF. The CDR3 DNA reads TGCAGCGTTGAAGGAGGGAAGGGTAGGACCGGGGAGCTGTTTTTT.